This T cell receptor beta chain was sequenced for a study of T-cell memory formation after mild COVID-19. Study results and limitations: Of the contracting clones, CD4+ ones lay mainly in CM and EM, and CD8+ ones in EMRA.

The authors produced TCR alpha and TCR beta cDNA libraries with sample barcodes and UMIs by 5'RACE using constant-segment primers. TCRdb processed the 5' RACE reads anew with MiXCR; each CDR3 protein has one entry. The sample includes about 350,000 distinct CDR3 sequences, roughly 13% of them seen just once. Deletions cut 4 bases from V and 4 bases from J, with 5 bases between. CDR3 length equals 12 residues. Looked up from germline, CDR1 is SGHRS and CDR2 is YFSETQ. As for this clonotype: Its antigen is still unknown.

The chain carries TRBV5-1 and TRBJ2-2; D unclear. Sequencing was carried out using PBMCs or a T cell subset sorted from them (not recorded which). The TCR originated in a man between 18 and 29 years old who had mild COVID-19 (a few samples of this study predate the infection). Cell type and time point are not known. The CDR3 loop is CASSQFTGELFF. The DNA of the CDR3 is TGCGCCAGCAGCCAATTCACCGGGGAGCTGTTTTTT.